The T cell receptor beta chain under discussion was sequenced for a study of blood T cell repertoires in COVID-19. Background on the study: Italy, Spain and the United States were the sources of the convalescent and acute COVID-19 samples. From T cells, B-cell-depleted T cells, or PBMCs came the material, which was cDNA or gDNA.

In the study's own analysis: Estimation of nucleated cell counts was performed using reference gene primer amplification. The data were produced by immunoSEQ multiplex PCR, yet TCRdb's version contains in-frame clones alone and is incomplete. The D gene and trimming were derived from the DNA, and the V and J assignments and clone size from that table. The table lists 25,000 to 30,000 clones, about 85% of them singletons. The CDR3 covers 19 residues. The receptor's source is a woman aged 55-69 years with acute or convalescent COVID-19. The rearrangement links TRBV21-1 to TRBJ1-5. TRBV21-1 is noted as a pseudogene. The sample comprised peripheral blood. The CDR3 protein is CASSKSGGTVRISNQPQHF. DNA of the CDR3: TGTGCCAGCAGCAAATCGGGGGGGACAGTCCGGATTAGCAATCAGCCCCAGCATTTT.